This T cell receptor (beta chain) stems from a study of human T cells and chemical hapten exposure. About the study: Reading of the patch tests, which applied 0.01% DPC to the upper back, occurred at 6 days. Slight volume differences across pooled libraries mainly accounted for varying per-sample TCR yields.

TCRdb re-called the RACE reads through MiXCR, storing one row per CDR3 protein. Of 150,000 or so distinct CDR3 sequences in the sample, around 13% are singletons; the top ten hold 1.5% to 2%. On this clonotype itself: Its antigen is unidentified.

Time point described: patch test 1, 2 weeks after DPC sensitization. Treatment indicated: therapeutic diphenylcyclopropenone sensitization with weekly scalp DPC. Study results and limitations: Expanded TCRs showed more large CDR3 clusters than pre-sensitization or healthy control sets.

The CDR3 spans 13 residues. The V gene lost 0 bases and the J gene lost 10 bases, with 12 bases spanning the gap. Germline CDR1 SNHLY, CDR2 FYNNEI. Sequenced material: whole blood, taken in connection with sensitization to the hapten diphenylcyclopropenone (DPC). The receptor was isolated from a woman in her thirties with alopecia areata. Some clones in this sample may be carry-over from other donors' samples. The rearrangement uses TRBV2 and TRBJ1-1; possibly TRBD1 for D (5 bases). CDR3 protein: CASSEAQGLGAFF. The CDR3 region has the DNA TGTGCCAGCAGTGAAGCGCAGGGCCTCGGAGCTTTCTTT.